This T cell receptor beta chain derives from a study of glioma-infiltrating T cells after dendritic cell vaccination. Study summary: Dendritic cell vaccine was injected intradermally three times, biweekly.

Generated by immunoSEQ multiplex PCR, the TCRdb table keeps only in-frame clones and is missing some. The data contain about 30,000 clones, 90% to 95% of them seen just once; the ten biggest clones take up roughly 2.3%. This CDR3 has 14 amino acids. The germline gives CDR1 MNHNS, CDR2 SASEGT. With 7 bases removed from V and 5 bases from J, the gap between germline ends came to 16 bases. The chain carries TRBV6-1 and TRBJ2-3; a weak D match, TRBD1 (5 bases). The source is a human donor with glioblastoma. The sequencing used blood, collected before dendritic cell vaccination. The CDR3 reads CASTERGPGDTQYF. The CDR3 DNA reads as TGTGCCAGCACCGAAAGGGGTCCGGGAGATACGCAGTATTTT.